This TCR beta chain comes out of a study of OX40 agonist ivuxolimab in advanced cancers. About this clone itself: Its cognate antigen is unknown.

Here immunoSEQ multiplex PCR was the method, and the copy in TCRdb shows in-frame clones only, minus some. The sample records approximately 56,000 clones, about 90% being singletons. The germline V gene has CDR1 MGHDK and CDR2 SYGVNS. This CDR3 has 16 amino acids. The V gene end was trimmed by 2 bases and the J gene end by 5 bases; junction bases not matched to a gene: 6. Points from the study as a whole: Blood T cells, both CD4+ and CD8+, expanded clonally by week 6 at 0.1 to 3.0 mg/kg. The authors did not determine the antigen specificity of the expanded peripheral T cells.

The V call is TRBV25-1, the J call TRBJ2-1; 10 bases map to TRBD2. The sample here was CD4+ or CD8+ T cells sorted from blood, taken in a trial of the OX40 agonist ivuxolimab. This TCR derives from an adult with an advanced solid tumor such as melanoma, head and neck, liver or kidney cancer. CDR3 loop: CASSEVGLAGDNEQFF. The DNA of the CDR3 is TGTGCCAGCAGTGAAGTAGGGCTAGCGGGAGACAATGAGCAGTTCTTC.